The entry below gives a single TCR beta chain sequence along with its context. Germline V lookup: CDR1 SQVTM, CDR2 ANQGSEA. CDR3 length: 17 residues. Trimming at V came to 7 bases and at J to 9 bases, leaving 20 bases not matched to a gene. The source of the sample is a study of blood T cell repertoires in COVID-19. The overall study: Acute and convalescent COVID-19 specimens originated in the United States, Italy and Spain. Sample material is recorded as cDNA or gDNA derived from T cells, B-cell-depleted T cells, or PBMCs.

As handled by the study authors: Amplification with reference gene primers provided the estimates of nucleated cell counts. The assay was immunoSEQ multiplex PCR, and TCRdb's table has in-frame clones only and misses some. The V and J calls and clone size are taken from that table; D and trimming were inferred from the DNA. Of roughly 200,000 clones detected, around nine tenths appear once; the ten largest clones hold roughly a sixth. Seattle patients were enrolled during active infection and followed longitudinally. The chain links TRBV29-1 to TRBJ2-1; 11 bases fit TRBD2. The receptor's source is a man aged 50 or older with COVID-19, enrolled during active disease. Source material: peripheral blood. CDR3 residues: CSGGSGRLAGNQGEQFF. The CDR3 DNA is TGCAGCGGCGGATCTGGGAGACTAGCGGGAAACCAAGGTGAGCAGTTCTTC.